This T cell receptor beta chain is drawn from a study of type 1 regulatory T cells. From the reads, TCRdb called clonotypes with MiXCR, one entry per CDR3 protein. The table includes 88,000 or so distinct CDR3 sequences, around a third detected once. The sequencing input was CD4+ T cells, either the whole sample or a sorted fraction (not recorded which). The receptor was derived from a human donor in good health.

The CDR3 loop is CASSLARTGIVAGELFF. CDR3 DNA sequence: TGCGCCAGCAGCTTGGCCAGGACAGGGATTGTCGCCGGGGAGCTGTTTTTT. The chain couples TRBV5-1 to TRBJ2-2; TRBD1 matches 8 bases. The CDR3 is made up of 17 amino acids. Germline CDR1 and CDR2: SGHRS and YFSETQ. J lost 6 bases, V lost 0 bases, and 10 bases had no gene match.